These 27 T cell receptor beta chains came from one sample sequenced in a study of shared clonotypes between healthy human individuals. Clones were read by immunoSEQ multiplex PCR, and TCRdb kept only the in-frame ones, dropping some. The table records some 1,900,000 clones, about 94% of them present only once. The naive CD8 fraction comprised CD45RO-negative cells positively selected for CCR7 and excluded terminally differentiated effector memory CD45RA+ cells. Sequenced: naive CD8+ T cells sorted from blood. These receptors were collected from a man aged 18 to 30 in good health.

This clone was seen just once. The CDR3 DNA reads TGCGCCAGCAGCCAAGATGGTCAGGGTTGGACTGAAGCTTTCTTT. This gives the protein CASSQDGQGWTEAFF. V gene TRBV4-1 combines with J gene TRBJ1-1, with D possibly TRBD1 on 5 matching bases. CDR1 is MGHRA, CDR2 YSYEKL, per germline. Trimming took off 0 bases at V and 5 bases at J, with 13 bases between the two ends. This CDR3 spans 15 amino acids.

This chain links TRBV9 with TRBJ2-1; 9 bases match TRBD2. J gave up 3 bases and V 2 bases, and 12 bases lay outside the gene matches. Germline lookup yields CDR1 SGDLS and CDR2 YYNGEE. The CDR3 length is 18 residues. In DNA form, the CDR3 reads TGTGCCAGCAGCGTCAGTCAGCGGGAGGTACTAGGCTACAATGAGCAGTTCTTC. Amino acid sequence: CASSVSQREVLGYNEQFF. Based on the CDR3 plus reference TRBV9 and TRBJ2-1, the full variable domain is DSGVTQTPKHLITATGQRVTLRCSPRSGDLSVYWYQQSLDQGLQFLIQYYNGEERAKGNILERFSAQQFPDLHSELNLSSLELGDSALYFCASSVSQREVLGYNEQFFGPGTRLTVL.

The gene calls are TRBV7-9 and TRBJ1-4; D uncertain. Germline CDR1 is SEHNR and CDR2 is FQNEAQ (reference sequence). The CDR3 consists of 14 residues. The V end lost 2 bases, the J end lost 4 bases, and 8 bases lay between the germline ends. CDR3 sequence: CASSLSWGNEKLFF. The CDR3 coding sequence is TGTGCCAGCAGCTTATCATGGGGTAATGAAAAACTGTTTTTT.

The chain couples TRBV6-5 to TRBJ2-2, with D possibly being TRBD1 (5 bases). V lost 5 bases, J lost 2 bases, and 12 bases lay in between. CDR1 MNHEY and CDR2 SVGAGI come from the germline V gene. The CDR3 is 15 residues long. The CDR3: CASSPGAANTGELFF. CDR3 nucleotide sequence: TGTGCCAGCAGTCCTGGGGCGGCTAACACCGGGGAGCTGTTTTTT.

The CDR3 nucleotides are TGCGCCAGCAGGGACCGGGACAGGGCCTCCTACGAGCAGTACTTC. It is translated as CASRDRDRASYEQYF. The V call is TRBV4-1, the J call TRBJ2-7, with TRBD1 identical over 9 bases. Losses at the gene ends were 6 bases for V and 0 bases for J; bases not matched to a gene: 6. Germline values: CDR1 MGHRA, CDR2 YSYEKL. This CDR3 is 15 amino acids long.

Only one count was recorded for this clone. The chain carries TRBV7-9 and TRBJ1-2, with D maybe TRBD1 (5 bases). The CDR3 sequence is 15 residues long. Germline values: CDR1 SEHNR, CDR2 FQNEAQ (reference sequence). V lost 1 base and J lost 4, with 13 bases in between. The CDR3 reads CASSLEVEGIYGYTF. The CDR3 nucleotides read TGTGCCAGCAGCTTAGAAGTCGAGGGGATCTATGGCTACACCTTC. The full variable domain, completed using reference TRBV7-9 and TRBJ1-2, is DTGVSQNPRHKITKRGQNVTFRCDPISEHNRLYWYRQTLGQGPEFLTYFQNEAQLEKSRLLSDRFSAERPKGSFSTLEIQRTEQGDSAMYLCASSLEVEGIYGYTFGSGTRLTVV.

The chain combines TRBV6-1 with TRBJ2-5, with 13 bases identical to TRBD2. The CDR3 has 17 residues. From germline, CDR1 is MNHNS and CDR2 SASEGT. The junction had 7 bases not matched to a gene; V was cut back by 1 base and J by 5 bases. The chain's CDR3 is CASSEEALGLAGETQYF. The CDR3, as DNA: TGTGCCAGCAGTGAAGAGGCATTGGGACTAGCGGGGGAGACCCAGTACTTC.

The chain recombines TRBV6-5 with TRBJ2-5, with D possibly matching TRBD2 (5 bases). There are 12 residues in the CDR3. Deletions cut 7 bases from V and 7 bases from J, with 13 bases between. Germline CDR1 reads MNHEY; CDR2 reads SVGAGI. CDR3 protein: CASNGLRGTQYF. The CDR3 region has the DNA TGTGCCAGCAACGGGCTCCGGGGGACCCAGTACTTC.

The chain employs TRBV25-1 and TRBJ2-1; TRBD1 matches at 8 bases. V was clipped by 9 bases and J by 0 bases; unmatched bases: 1. The CDR3 is made up of 13 amino acids. Per germline, CDR1 MGHDK and CDR2 SYGVNS. The CDR3 loop is CASTGGSYNEQFF. The CDR3 DNA sequence: TGTGCCAGTACAGGGGGCTCCTACAATGAGCAGTTCTTC.

In its sample, this clone was seen a few times. In DNA, the CDR3 is TGTGCCAGTGGGGGTTACGGCTATGGCTACACCTTC. This encodes CASGGYGYGYTF. V gene TRBV27 combines with J gene TRBJ1-2, with D possibly TRBD1 on 5 matching bases. This CDR3 has 12 residues. V lost 9 bases and J lost 4, with 12 bases in between. CDR1 is MNHEY, CDR2 SMNVEV, per germline (reference sequence).

The rearrangement joins TRBV7-6 to TRBJ1-2, with a weak D call TRBD1 (6 bases). Deletions cut 1 base from V and 2 bases from J, with 11 bases between. This CDR3 is 15 amino acids long. Germline lookup yields CDR1 SGHVS and CDR2 FNYEAQ. In nucleotides, the CDR3 is TGTGCCAGCAGCTTAGGGACAGTGTACAACTATGGCTACACCTTC. This sequence encodes CASSLGTVYNYGYTF.

This chain uses TRBV27 with TRBJ1-1; D unresolved. V was trimmed by 6 bases and J by 5 bases, leaving 13 bases between them. This CDR3 contains 13 residues. Per the germline V gene, CDR1 is MNHEY and CDR2 is SMNVEV (reference sequence). The chain's CDR3 is CASSIQRGTEAFF. Written as DNA, the CDR3 is TGTGCCAGCAGCATCCAGCGGGGTACTGAAGCTTTCTTT.

The genes are TRBV7-3 and TRBJ2-3; 10 nucleotides agree with TRBD2. J was trimmed by 6 bases and V by 5 bases; bases with no gene match: 8. Germline lookup yields CDR1 SGHTA and CDR2 FQGTGA. The CDR3 covers 15 residues. The CDR3 is CASSTGTSEGDTQYF. For the CDR3, the DNA is TGTGCCAGCAGCACCGGGACTAGCGAGGGCGATACGCAGTATTTT.

The chain couples TRBV5-6 to TRBJ2-1; TRBD2 matches at 8 bases. The CDR3 is 13 amino acids. Germline V gene sequence: CDR1 SGHDT, CDR2 YYEEEE. V was clipped by 7 bases and J by 8 bases; unmatched bases: 8. The CDR3 spells CASRAGATDEQFF. DNA for the CDR3: TGTGCCAGCCGAGCGGGAGCTACCGATGAGCAGTTCTTC.

The V call is TRBV5-4, the J call TRBJ1-2; the D gene is possibly TRBD1 (6 bases). V was trimmed by 4 bases and J by 4 bases, leaving 20 bases between them. CDR3 length: 16 residues. Per the germline V gene, CDR1 is SGHNT and CDR2 is YYREEE (reference sequence). The CDR3 nucleotides are TGTGCCAGCAGCGTCAGGGGCTCGGGGTACGCCTATGGCTACACCTTC. It specifies CASSVRGSGYAYGYTF. Looking up the rest from reference TRBV5-4 and TRBJ1-2 gives the full variable domain: ETGVTQSPTHLIKTRGQQVTLRCSSQSGHNTVSWYQQALGQGPQFIFQYYREEENGRGNFPPRFSGLQFPNYSSELNVNALELDDSALYLCASSVRGSGYAYGYTFGSGTRLTVV.

This chain connects TRBV9 to TRBJ2-7; 8 bases are a match to TRBD2. The CDR3 spans 14 residues. The V gene end was trimmed by 7 bases and the J gene end by 5 bases; junction bases not matched to a gene: 11. Germline CDR1 is SGDLS and CDR2 is YYNGEE. The CDR3 sequence: CASGLSGKLDEQYF. CDR3 nucleotide sequence: TGTGCCAGCGGTCTTAGCGGGAAGTTAGACGAGCAGTACTTC.

The chain employs TRBV28 and TRBJ2-7, with TRBD1 as a possible D gene (5 bases). Germline-derived CDR1 and CDR2 are MDHEN and SYDVKM. Trimming took 4 bases from V and 0 from J, leaving 16 bases between them. The CDR3 totals 16 residues. Here the CDR3 reads CASSSLRAGISYEQYF. The CDR3, as DNA: TGTGCCAGCAGTTCACTCCGAGCAGGGATCTCCTACGAGCAGTACTTC. The full variable domain, with the rest looked up from reference TRBV28 and TRBJ2-7, is DVKVTQSSRYLVKRTGEKVFLECVQDMDHENMFWYRQDPGLGLRLIYFSYDVKMKEKGDIPEGYSVSREKKERFSLILESASTNQTSMYLCASSSLRAGISYEQYFGPGTRLTVT.

CDR3 loop: CASSVGDGPYTNEKLFF. The CDR3 DNA reads TGTGCCAGCAGCGTAGGTGACGGTCCTTACACTAATGAAAAACTGTTTTTT. This chain joins TRBV9 and TRBJ1-4; no firm D call. Trimming removed 0 bases at V and 2 bases at J, with 14 bases between. Germline V lookup: CDR1 SGDLS, CDR2 YYNGEE. This CDR3 is 17 amino acids long.

Notes on this clone: Distinct nucleotide sequences in the sample also encode this CDR3. The gene calls are TRBV5-1 and TRBJ2-7; D gene unclear. The CDR3 consists of 12 residues. Between the trimmed V and J ends, which lost 4 bases and 0 bases, there was a span of 5 bases. Germline V gives CDR1 SGHRS, CDR2 YFSETQ. For the CDR3, the DNA is TGCGCCAGCAGCCCGGACTCCTACGAGCAGTACTTC. Translation: CASSPDSYEQYF.

The gene calls are TRBV5-1 and TRBJ2-7, with D possibly matching TRBD2 (6 bases). Germline V gene sequence: CDR1 SGHRS, CDR2 YFSETQ. Trimming shortened V by 5 bases and J by 5 bases, and 17 bases separated the two germline ends. The CDR3 runs 14 residues. The CDR3 bases are TGCGCCAGCAGTTCACCGGGACTCACTGACGAGCAGTACTTC. Residues: CASSSPGLTDEQYF. Full variable domain (rest looked up from reference TRBV5-1 and TRBJ2-7): KAGVTQTPRYLIKTRGQQVTLSCSPISGHRSVSWYQQTPGQGLQFLFEYFSETQRNKGNFPGRFSGRQFSNSRSEMNVSTLELGDSALYLCASSSPGLTDEQYFGPGTRLTVT.

The chain carries TRBV5-4 and TRBJ2-3; the D gene could be TRBD1 or TRBD2 (5 bases each). CDR1 and CDR2 (germline): SGHNT, YYREEE (reference sequence). The CDR3 sequence is 14 residues long. V lost 3 bases to trimming and J lost 6 bases, with 14 bases between them. The CDR3 protein is CASSYGASLDTQYF. The CDR3 DNA reads TGTGCCAGCAGCTACGGGGCCTCCTTGGATACGCAGTATTTT. The full variable domain, completed using reference TRBV5-4 and TRBJ2-3, is ETGVTQSPTHLIKTRGQQVTLRCSSQSGHNTVSWYQQALGQGPQFIFQYYREEENGRGNFPPRFSGLQFPNYSSELNVNALELDDSALYLCASSYGASLDTQYFGPGTRLTVL.

The chain uses TRBV30 and TRBJ2-1; 16 nucleotides agree with TRBD2. J lost 8 bases, V lost 3 bases, and 4 bases had no gene match. The CDR3 loop spans 15 amino acids. The germline gives CDR1 GTSNPN, CDR2 SVGIG (reference sequence). In DNA, the CDR3 is TGTGCCTGGAGAGCCGGGACTAGCGGGGGGGATGAGCAGTTCTTC. Translated, it gives CAWRAGTSGGDEQFF.

The genes are TRBV7-9 and TRBJ2-3, with D possibly being TRBD1 (5 bases). V was trimmed by 3 bases and J by 2 bases, leaving 9 bases between them. CDR3 size: 14 residues. Per germline, CDR1 SEHNR and CDR2 FQNEAQ (reference sequence). The CDR3 sequence: CASSFADNTDTQYF. CDR3 bases: TGTGCCAGCAGCTTCGCGGACAACACAGATACGCAGTATTTT. Complete variable domain (other parts from reference TRBV7-9 and TRBJ2-3): DTGVSQNPRHKITKRGQNVTFRCDPISEHNRLYWYRQTLGQGPEFLTYFQNEAQLEKSRLLSDRFSAERPKGSFSTLEIQRTEQGDSAMYLCASSFADNTDTQYFGPGTRLTVL.

The chain links TRBV15 to TRBJ1-1, with a weak D call TRBD1 (6 bases). CDR1 LNHNV and CDR2 YYDKDF come from the germline V gene (reference sequence). The CDR3 contains 18 residues. The germline V and J ends were trimmed by 0 bases and 6 bases, with 23 bases remaining between them. CDR3 nucleotides: TGTGCCACCAGCAGAGAAGTATCGGTGGGGACAAGGCCCTCTGAAGCTTTCTTT. Translated, it gives CATSREVSVGTRPSEAFF.

In the case of this clone: The sample has other DNA sequences that encode this CDR3 too. The chain carries TRBV9 and TRBJ2-7; 10 positions agree with TRBD2. Trimming at V came to 0 bases and at J to 3 bases, leaving 3 bases not matched to a gene. This CDR3 comprises 15 residues. Looked up from germline, CDR1 is SGDLS and CDR2 is YYNGEE. The CDR3 DNA is TGTGCCAGCAGCGTAGGGGGACTAGCGAACTACGAGCAGTACTTC. Protein: CASSVGGLANYEQYF.

This chain links TRBV7-9 with TRBJ1-4; a weak D match, TRBD1 (5 bases). Per the germline V gene, CDR1 is SEHNR and CDR2 is FQNEAQ (reference sequence). The V gene lost 3 bases and the J gene lost 12 bases, with 11 bases spanning the gap. The CDR3 spans 12 residues. As DNA, the CDR3 is TGTGCCAGCAGCTTTGGGGGGGAAGAACTGTTTTTT. Its protein product is CASSFGGEELFF.

The chain carries TRBV10-3 and TRBJ1-3, with TRBD1 matching over 7 bases. The J segment lost 1 base and the V segment lost 6 bases, leaving 9 bases of the junction unmatched. Germline CDR1 reads ENHRY; CDR2 reads SYGVKD. This CDR3 spans 16 amino acids. CDR3 DNA: TGTGCCATCAGCGACCCGGGACAGATTTCTGGAAACACCATATATTTT. Translating gives CAISDPGQISGNTIYF.